Listed below are T cell receptor beta chains from one sample, sequenced in a study of metastatic and nonmetastatic thyroid tumors. TCRdb used MiXCR to call clones anew from the PCR reads. The table has around 10,000 clones, around a quarter seen once; the top ten hold about 9.4%. Sequencing was done on a sample of tumor tissue. The receptors were sampled from a female donor with papillary thyroid cancer or a benign thyroid nodule (not recorded which). Some clones in this sample may be carry-over from other donors' samples. The CDR3 runs from the conserved cysteine through the conserved F or W. The D gene is left open where the match is weak. A clone size is listed for some rows: how often the clone was seen (once, few, many), or a class if it is expanded.

v_call	clone_size	d_call	j_call	cdr3_nt	cdr3_aa
TRBV19	few	TRBD1	TRBJ2-1	TGTGCCAGTAGTCCCCGGACAGGGGGGGCCAATGAGCAGTTCTTC	CASSPRTGGANEQFF
TRBV28	medium-sized	TRBD2	TRBJ2-3	TGTGCCAGCAGTGTAGCGGGAGAGGGCACAGATACGCAGTATTTT	CASSVAGEGTDTQYF
TRBV29-1	medium-sized	-	TRBJ1-1	TGCAGCGCAACAACAGGTGGGGGCACTGAAGCTTTCTTT	CSATTGGGTEAFF
TRBV18	medium-sized	-	TRBJ2-2	TGTGCCAGCTCATATTCCGGGGCCCGTGAGGAGCTGTTTTTT	CASSYSGAREELFF
TRBV6-1	few	-	TRBJ1-1	TGTGCCAGCAGTTCCCCCCGAGACACTGAAGCTTTCTTT	CASSSPRDTEAFF
TRBV27	-	-	TRBJ1-1	TGTGCCAGCAGCACAGACACGGTGGGCACTGAAGCTTTCTTT	CASSTDTVGTEAFF
TRBV6-1	few	-	TRBJ2-2	TGTGCCAGCAGGGCGGGGGCCCACGGGGAGCTGTTTTTT	CASRAGAHGELFF
TRBV27	medium-sized	TRBD2	TRBJ2-3	TGTGCCAGCAGTGGCCGACTAGCGGGAGGGACAGATACGCAGTATTTT	CASSGRLAGGTDTQYF
TRBV19	medium-sized	-	TRBJ1-6	TGTGCCAGTAGTATCCGCTCCTTGAATTCACCCCTCCACTTT	CASSIRSLNSPLHF
TRBV13	many	-	TRBJ2-5	TGTGCCAGCAGCTTAGGTATACCGGCTAGGGAGACCCAGTACTTC	CASSLGIPARETQYF
TRBV28	few	-	TRBJ2-1	TGTGCCAGCAGTCTCGACCAATCCATGGTGGGGGAGCAGTTCTTC	CASSLDQSMVGEQFF
TRBV4-3	-	-	TRBJ2-2	TGCGCCAGCAGCCAAGAGGCTAGAAACACCGGGGAGCTGTTTTTT	CASSQEARNTGELFF
TRBV28	-	-	TRBJ1-2	TGTGCCAGCAGTTTAGGGGCTACCTATGGCTACACCTTC	CASSLGATYGYTF
TRBV5-1	medium-sized	-	TRBJ1-1	TGCGCCAGCAACCTCGGCGGGGGGTACACTGAAGCTTTCTTT	CASNLGGGYTEAFF
TRBV6-2/TRBV6-3	-	TRBD2	TRBJ2-1	TGTGCCAGCAGTACCAGGACTAGCGGAGGGGGTCCATCCTACAATGAGCAGTTCTTC	CASSTRTSGGGPSYNEQFF
TRBV12-3/TRBV12-4	-	-	TRBJ1-2	TGTGCCAGCAGATATGGACGGGGTGGCTACACCTTC	CASRYGRGGYTF
TRBV4-1	many	TRBD1	TRBJ1-3	TGCGCCAGTAGCTTATTGACAGGGTCCGGAAACACCATATATTTT	CASSLLTGSGNTIYF
TRBV30	once	-	TRBJ2-7	TGTGCCTGGAGTTACTTAGACGGCGAGCAGTACTTC	CAWSYLDGEQYF
TRBV19	few	-	TRBJ2-7	TGTGCCAGTAGTATAGGGGTTGGAGTTGGGAACGAGCAGTACTTC	CASSIGVGVGNEQYF
TRBV6-1	few	TRBD1	TRBJ2-2	TGTGCCAGCCGCCAAGGTGGACAGGGGGCCGGGGAGCTGTTTTTT	CASRQGGQGAGELFF
TRBV20-1	-	TRBD1	TRBJ1-1	TGCAGTGCTAGCCCATACGGACAGGGGGCCTCTGAAGCTTTCTTT	CSASPYGQGASEAFF
TRBV19	medium-sized	-	TRBJ1-5	TGTGCCAGTGGGGACCGGGGGCGTAGCAATCAGCCCCAGCATTTT	CASGDRGRSNQPQHF
TRBV7-2	-	-	TRBJ1-5	TGTGCCAGCAGCCTGGGACCTCCTCCCCAGCATTTT	CASSLGPPPQHF
TRBV7-8	medium-sized	-	TRBJ2-5	TGTGCCAGCAGAAAGGGGGTAAAAGAGACCCAGTACTTC	CASRKGVKETQYF
TRBV27	few	TRBD2	TRBJ2-3	TGTGCCAGCAGTTTCCCGAACGGAAGGACTAGCGGGAGCGATACGCAGTATTTT	CASSFPNGRTSGSDTQYF
TRBV12-3/TRBV12-4	-	-	TRBJ2-7	TGTGCCAGCAGTCCGGGCTCTGCCTTCGTGCAGTACTTC	CASSPGSAFVQYF
TRBV2	-	TRBD1	TRBJ2-7	TGTGCCACTAGACAGGGCTCCTACGAGCAGTACTTC	CATRQGSYEQYF
TRBV3-1	-	-	TRBJ2-6	TGTGCCAGCAGCCAAAGACTAACAGGTGCTGGGGCCAACGTCCTGACTTTC	CASSQRLTGAGANVLTF
TRBV2	-	TRBD2	TRBJ2-2	TGTGCCAGCAGCACCAGCGGGAGGAGGGCCGGGGAGCTGTTTTTT	CASSTSGRRAGELFF
TRBV7-9	many	TRBD1	TRBJ1-4	TGTGCCAGCAGCCCACGGACAGGGTTGGTCTCGAATGAAAAACTGTTTTTT	CASSPRTGLVSNEKLFF
TRBV6-1	many	-	TRBJ1-2	TGTGCCAGCAGTCCCCGAGGGTTCGGCTACACCTTC	CASSPRGFGYTF
TRBV20-1	-	TRBD2	TRBJ2-7	TGCAGTGCTAGAGATCAACAGCGGGAGTTCTACGAGCAGTACTTC	CSARDQQREFYEQYF
TRBV11-2	-	-	TRBJ1-5	TGTGCCAACAGCTTAGATAGAGCGTACCAGCCCCAGCATTTT	CANSLDRAYQPQHF
TRBV5-1	-	-	TRBJ1-1	TGCGCCAGCAGCTTGCTGGTGGAAAACACTGAAGCTTTCTTT	CASSLLVENTEAFF
TRBV19	medium-sized	-	TRBJ1-1	TGTGCCAGTAGTTTGCCCAGGCCGAACACTGAAGCTTTCTTT	CASSLPRPNTEAFF
TRBV27	few	TRBD2	TRBJ2-7	TGTGCCAGCAGTTTAACTGGAGCCGGCGGGGGGGAGCAGTACTTC	CASSLTGAGGGEQYF
TRBV28	few	TRBD2	TRBJ2-7	TGTGCCAGCAGGGCGGGACTAGCACAAAACGAGCAGTACTTC	CASRAGLAQNEQYF
TRBV30	few	-	TRBJ1-2	TGTGCCTGGAGACCCCGGACGGGACCGATCTATGGCTACACCTTC	CAWRPRTGPIYGYTF
TRBV28	medium-sized	TRBD1	TRBJ1-5	TGTGCCAGCAGTTTGGGACAGGGGAGCAATCAGCCCCAGCATTTT	CASSLGQGSNQPQHF
TRBV5-1	-	TRBD1	TRBJ1-2	TGCGCCAGCAGGTCCGAGACAGGGTCCCATCATGGCTACACCTTC	CASRSETGSHHGYTF
TRBV12-5	many	TRBD1	TRBJ2-7	TGTGTTAGTGGTCAAGACAGGGGGGGCTACGAGCAGTACTTC	CVSGQDRGGYEQYF
TRBV6-1	-	-	TRBJ1-5	TGTGCCAGCAGCACTAGCTTGAGCAATCAGCCCCAGCATTTT	CASSTSLSNQPQHF
TRBV5-6	many	-	TRBJ1-1	TGTGCCAGCAGCTTTTCTGACAGAGTGATTGAAGCTTTCTTT	CASSFSDRVIEAFF
TRBV7-2	-	TRBD1	TRBJ1-2	TGTGCCAGCAGCACCGGGACAGTTGCTAACTATGGCTACACCTTC	CASSTGTVANYGYTF
TRBV2	-	TRBD2	TRBJ2-1	TGTGCCAGCAGAGGAAGGTCTAGCGGGAGAAATGAGCAGTTCTTC	CASRGRSSGRNEQFF
TRBV6-5	-	-	TRBJ1-5	TGTGCCAGCAGTTCGGGGGGCGGTCAGCCCCAGCATTTT	CASSSGGGQPQHF